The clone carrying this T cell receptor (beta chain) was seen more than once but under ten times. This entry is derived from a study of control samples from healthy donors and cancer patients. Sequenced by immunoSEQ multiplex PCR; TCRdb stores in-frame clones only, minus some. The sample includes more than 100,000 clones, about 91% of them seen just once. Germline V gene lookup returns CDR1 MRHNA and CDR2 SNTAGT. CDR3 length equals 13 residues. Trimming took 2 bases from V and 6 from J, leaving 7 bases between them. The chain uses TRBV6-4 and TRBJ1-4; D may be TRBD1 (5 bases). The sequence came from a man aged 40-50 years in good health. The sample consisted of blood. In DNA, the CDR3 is TGTGCCAGCAGTGACGGGGCCCATGAAAAACTGTTTTTT. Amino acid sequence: CASSDGAHEKLFF.